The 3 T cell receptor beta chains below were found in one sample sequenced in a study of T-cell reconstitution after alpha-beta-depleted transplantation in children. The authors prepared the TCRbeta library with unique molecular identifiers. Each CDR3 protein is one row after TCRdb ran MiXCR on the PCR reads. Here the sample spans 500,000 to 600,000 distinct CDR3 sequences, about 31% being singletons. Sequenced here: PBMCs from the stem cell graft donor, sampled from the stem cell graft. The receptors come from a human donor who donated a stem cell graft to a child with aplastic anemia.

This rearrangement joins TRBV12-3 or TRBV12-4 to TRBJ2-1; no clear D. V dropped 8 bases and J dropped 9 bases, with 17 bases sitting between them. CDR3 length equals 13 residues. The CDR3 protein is CASGVIPEGEQFF. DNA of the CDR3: TGTGCCAGCGGAGTGATCCCGGAAGGTGAGCAGTTCTTC.

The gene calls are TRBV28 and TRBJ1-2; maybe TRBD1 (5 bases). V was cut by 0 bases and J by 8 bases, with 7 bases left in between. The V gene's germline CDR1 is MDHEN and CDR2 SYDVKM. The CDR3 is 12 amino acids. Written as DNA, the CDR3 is TGTGCCAGCAGTTTATGGACAGACGGCTACACCTTC. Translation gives CASSLWTDGYTF.

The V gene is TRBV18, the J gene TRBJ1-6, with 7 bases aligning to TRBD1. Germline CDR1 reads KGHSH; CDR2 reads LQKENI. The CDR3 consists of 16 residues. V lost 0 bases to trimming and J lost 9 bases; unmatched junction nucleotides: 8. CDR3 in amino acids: CASSPPTGVYASPLHF. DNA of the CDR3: TGTGCCAGCTCACCACCAACAGGGGTCTATGCTTCACCCCTCCACTTT.